These 25 T cell receptor beta chains originate from one sample sequenced in a study of OX40 agonist ivuxolimab in advanced cancers. Profiled with immunoSEQ multiplex PCR; TCRdb holds only in-frame clones, not every one. The repertoire holds around 7,000 clones, with approximately 78% as singletons. Source: CD4+ or CD8+ T cells sorted from blood, taken in a trial of the OX40 agonist ivuxolimab. These receptors came from an adult with an advanced solid tumor such as melanoma, head and neck, liver or kidney cancer.

The CDR3 is CASSPRSTTDTQYF. The CDR3 region has the DNA TGCGCCAGCAGCCCCCGGTCCACCACAGATACGCAGTATTTT. The gene calls are TRBV4-1 and TRBJ2-3; D uncertain. V gave up 4 bases and J gave up 2 bases, with 10 bases separating them. The CDR3 is made up of 14 amino acids. Per the germline V gene, CDR1 is MGHRA and CDR2 is YSYEKL.

The chain combines TRBV9 with TRBJ2-3, with 8 bases lining up with TRBD1. The CDR3 is 13 residues long. The V gene's germline CDR1 is SGDLS and CDR2 YYNGEE. V lost 6 bases to trimming and J lost 4 bases; unmatched junction nucleotides: 4. This CDR3 reads CASNRGSPDTQYF. Written as DNA, the CDR3 is TGTGCCAGCAACAGGGGGAGCCCAGATACGCAGTATTTT.

CDR3: CASSGSQGTNEKLFF. CDR3 nucleotides: TGTGCCAGCAGTGGCTCACAGGGAACTAATGAAAAACTGTTTTTT. This chain uses TRBV2 with TRBJ1-4; D may be TRBD1 (6 bases). Germline V gene sequence: CDR1 SNHLY, CDR2 FYNNEI. The CDR3 spans 15 residues. The ends were cut back, 4 bases at V and 1 base at J, with 10 bases in the middle.

This clone qualifies as large. This sequence joins TRBV14 and TRBJ2-2; TRBD1 matches 10 bases. There are 15 residues in the CDR3. J gave up 6 bases and V 1 base, and 2 bases lay outside the gene matches. Germline CDR1 and CDR2: SGHDN and FVKESK. CDR3 protein: CASSQVGTGAGELFF. In DNA, the CDR3 is TGTGCCAGCAGCCAAGTCGGGACAGGGGCCGGGGAGCTGTTTTTT.

The chain links TRBV11-1 to TRBJ2-1; 9 positions agree with TRBD1. The ends lost 5 bases at V and 4 bases at J; junction bases unmatched: 6. CDR3 length: 15 amino acids. Germline V gene sequence: CDR1 SGHAT, CDR2 FQDESV (reference sequence). The chain's CDR3 is CASSPTTGGYNEQFF. For the CDR3, the DNA is TGTGCCAGCAGCCCAACGACAGGGGGATACAATGAGCAGTTCTTC.

This clone turned up a few times. This chain joins TRBV15 and TRBJ2-5; TRBD2 matches at 8 bases. Germline assignment: CDR1 LNHNV and CDR2 YYDKDF (reference sequence). CDR3 length: 13 residues. Trimming removed 5 bases from V and 5 bases from J; junction bases left unmatched: 4. CDR3 protein: CATSFIAGETQYF. The CDR3, as DNA: TGTGCCACCAGCTTCATAGCGGGGGAGACCCAGTACTTC.

This clone was seen a single time. This chain joins TRBV28 and TRBJ2-5; 15 bases agree with TRBD2. CDR3 length: 20 residues. Germline V gene sequence: CDR1 MDHEN, CDR2 SYDVKM. V was clipped by 4 bases and J by 3 bases; unmatched bases: 15. CDR3 bases: TGTGCCAGCAGTTCGTCGGGACTAGCGGGGGGCGACCCGAGGGAAGAGACCCAGTACTTC. As protein: CASSSSGLAGGDPREETQYF.

This clone was found once. The rearrangement joins TRBV7-8 to TRBJ2-3; TRBD2 matches 11 bases. V dropped 1 base and J dropped 3; count of bases not matched to a gene: 3. This CDR3 spans 16 amino acids. In germline, CDR1 is SGHVS, CDR2 FQNEAQ. The chain's CDR3 is CASSLELAGATDTQYF. In DNA form, the CDR3 reads TGTGCCAGCAGCTTAGAACTAGCGGGGGCGACAGATACGCAGTATTTT.

The chain joins TRBV27 to TRBJ2-5; D remains ambiguous. CDR3 length: 13 residues. CDR1 and CDR2 from the germline V gene are MNHEY and SMNVEV (reference sequence). V was clipped by 5 bases and J by 5 bases, with 12 bases between them. In nucleotides, the CDR3 is TGTGCCAGCAGTCCACAAAGCTGGGAGACCCAGTACTTC. Translating gives CASSPQSWETQYF.

The chain joins TRBV6-4 to TRBJ2-1, with D possibly called TRBD1 or TRBD2 (5 bases each). The V gene lost 3 bases and the J gene lost 5 bases, with 11 bases spanning the gap. The CDR3 is made up of 14 amino acids. The germline gives CDR1 MRHNA, CDR2 SNTAGT. The chain's CDR3 is CASSEGRGNNEQFF. CDR3 nucleotides: TGTGCCAGCAGTGAAGGACGGGGCAACAATGAGCAGTTCTTC.

This sequence joins TRBV27 and TRBJ2-3, with D possibly TRBD1 on 6 matching bases. This CDR3 comprises 11 residues. Per the germline V gene, CDR1 is MNHEY and CDR2 is SMNVEV (reference sequence). V was clipped by 8 bases and J by 6 bases, with 9 bases between them. The CDR3 region is CASGRGDTQYF. The CDR3 DNA sequence: TGTGCCAGCGGAAGGGGGGATACGCAGTATTTT.

The J gene is TRBJ2-1, the V gene TRBV21-1; the D call in the table, TRBD1, was not verified against the DNA. TRBV21-1 is an annotated pseudogene. This CDR3 contains 16 residues. The CDR3 spells CASSSSKDSALREQFF. CDR3 bases: TGTGCCAGCAGCTCCTCAAAGGACAGTGCCTTGAGGGAGCAGTTCTTC.

The count of this clone is one. CDR3 nucleotides: TGCGCCAGCAGCCACCCATGGGGGGCAGATACGCAGTATTTT. It translates to CASSHPWGADTQYF. This chain links TRBV4-1 with TRBJ2-3, with D tentatively TRBD2 (6 bases). V was shortened by 3 bases and J by 4 bases, with 11 bases between the two germline ends. There are 14 residues in the CDR3. The V gene's germline CDR1 is MGHRA and CDR2 YSYEKL.

The chain combines TRBV5-6 with TRBJ2-5; weak D call: TRBD2 (6 bases). Trimming took 0 bases from V and 7 from J, leaving 16 bases between them. The V gene's germline CDR1 is SGHDT and CDR2 YYEEEE. The CDR3 totals 15 residues. CDR3 nucleotides: TGTGCCAGCAGCTTGGCCGGGAGACAGAAAGGGACCCAGTACTTC. Protein product: CASSLAGRQKGTQYF.

The chain carries TRBV11-2 and TRBJ2-1; TRBD2 might be the D (5 bases). The V gene lost 5 bases and the J gene lost 0 bases, with 11 bases spanning the gap. CDR3 length: 15 amino acids. Germline CDR1 reads SGHAT; CDR2 reads FQNNGV. The CDR3 region has the DNA TGTGCCAGCAGCCCGACTGGAGGCTCCTACAATGAGCAGTTCTTC. Amino acid sequence: CASSPTGGSYNEQFF.

Here the CDR3 reads CASSLGQSSPLHF. The CDR3 DNA reads TGTGCCAGCAGTCTCGGACAGTCTTCACCCCTCCACTTT. The chain uses TRBV27 and TRBJ1-6; a weak D match, TRBD1 (6 bases). The CDR3 extends over 13 amino acids. Germline loops: CDR1 MNHEY, CDR2 SMNVEV (reference sequence). The V end was cut by 5 bases, the J end by 9 bases, with 11 bases between.

A single count supports this clone. This chain joins TRBV7-6 and TRBJ1-2, with 8 nucleotides matching TRBD1. Germline V gene sequence: CDR1 SGHVS, CDR2 FNYEAQ. The CDR3 is 17 amino acids. Germline trimming cut 1 base from V and 5 bases from J; bases unmatched to any gene: 12. The DNA of the CDR3 is TGTGCCAGCAGCTTAGGACGTCAGGGGGCAGACTTGTATGGCTACACCTTC. Translating it yields CASSLGRQGADLYGYTF.

The chain couples TRBV13 to TRBJ1-3; unclear D gene. This CDR3 comprises 13 residues. V was trimmed by 9 bases and J by 0 bases, leaving 9 bases between them. The V gene's germline CDR1 is PRHDT and CDR2 FYEKMQ (reference sequence). The CDR3 is CARKEDSGNTIYF. In DNA, the CDR3 is TGTGCCAGAAAAGAAGACTCTGGAAACACCATATATTTT. The variable domain in full, completed from reference TRBV13 and TRBJ1-3, reads AAGVIQSPRHLIKEKRETATLKCYPIPRHDTVYWYQQGPGQDPQFLISFYEKMQSDKGSIPDRFSAQQFSDYHSELNMSSLELGDSALYFCARKEDSGNTIYFGEGSWLTVV.

J is TRBJ2-1 and V is TRBV2; TRBD2 matches at 8 bases. This CDR3 has 18 amino acids. The ends lost 8 bases at V and 3 bases at J; junction bases unmatched: 18. Germline V gives CDR1 SNHLY, CDR2 FYNNEI. The CDR3 here is CASPAYGVAGFDYNEQFF. The DNA of the CDR3 is TGTGCCAGCCCGGCTTATGGGGTAGCGGGGTTTGACTACAATGAGCAGTTCTTC.

This clone has more than one count but fewer than ten. The chain employs TRBV4-3 and TRBJ2-6, with TRBD1 as a possible D gene (5 bases). CDR3 length: 17 amino acids. Germline-derived CDR1 and CDR2 are LGHNA and YSLEER. V dropped 0 bases and J dropped 1 base, with 10 bases sitting between them. CDR3 in amino acids: CASSQEDSTSGANVLTF. The CDR3, as DNA: TGCGCCAGCAGCCAAGAAGACAGTACTTCTGGGGCCAACGTCCTGACTTTC.

This rearrangement joins TRBV27 to TRBJ2-2; 8 positions match TRBD1. Germline V CDR1 and CDR2: MNHEY, SMNVEV (reference sequence). J lost 6 bases, V lost 3 bases, and 0 bases had no gene match. The CDR3 has 13 amino acids. The CDR3 coding sequence is TGTGCCAGCAGTTTGACAGGGGCCGGGGAGCTGTTTTTT. It codes for CASSLTGAGELFF.

The chain couples TRBV9 to TRBJ1-3; TRBD1 aligns across 7 bases. The CDR3 has 16 residues. Trimming took 0 bases from V and 3 from J; bases not matched to a gene: 6. Per the germline V gene, CDR1 is SGDLS and CDR2 is YYNGEE. CDR3 sequence (DNA): TGTGCCAGCAGCGTAGTAGGGGGCGTGCTTGGAAACACCATATATTTT. This codes for CASSVVGGVLGNTIYF.

By proportion, this clone is medium-sized. DNA for the CDR3: TGTGCCTGCGCGACAGGATACAATGAGCAGTTCTTC. It codes for CACATGYNEQFF. The chain links TRBV30 to TRBJ2-1; weak D call: TRBD1 (6 bases). Between the trimmed V and J ends, which lost 6 bases and 4 bases, there was a span of 10 bases. This CDR3 contains 12 residues. The germline gives CDR1 GTSNPN, CDR2 SVGIG (reference sequence).

The rearrangement uses TRBV5-8 and TRBJ2-7; D is uncertain. Germline CDR1 SGHTS, CDR2 YDEGEE. Trimming took off 4 bases at V and 3 bases at J, with 5 bases between the two ends. The CDR3 consists of 11 residues. This CDR3 is CASSPSYEQYF. The CDR3 DNA sequence: TGTGCCAGCAGCCCTAGCTACGAGCAGTACTTC.

The chain joins TRBV5-6 to TRBJ2-5, with 10 nucleotides matching TRBD2. The J call may be faulty, since TRBJ2-7 better matches the DNA end. The CDR3 is 15 residues long. The germline V gene has CDR1 SGHDT and CDR2 YYEEEE. CDR3 residues: CASSSIAGGSYEQYF. Here the CDR3 DNA reads TGTGCCAGCAGCTCGATAGCGGGGGGCTCCTACGAGCAGTACTTC.